A selection of T cell receptor beta chains follows, all from one sample in a study of response to subunit inactivated influenza vaccine. TCRdb re-derived calls from the RT-PCR reads in MiXCR, one entry per CDR3 protein. Here the sample spans some 500,000 distinct CDR3 sequences, 10% to 15% being singletons. The sample was PBMCs from blood, taken about 40 days after vaccination. The receptors here all came from a man aged 45-60 years who received an inactivated influenza vaccine. CDR3s include the opening cysteine and the closing phenylalanine or tryptophan. The order of the fields is clone size, D gene, J gene, V gene, CDR3 protein, CDR3 DNA. D genes are given only for firm matches. Rows give clone size only sometimes, using once, few, many, or a class for an expanded clone.

- | - | TRBJ2-5 | TRBV9 | CASSVGAGSRETQYF | TGTGCCAGCAGCGTAGGCGCGGGGTCTCGGGAGACCCAGTACTTC
- | TRBD1 | TRBJ2-7 | TRBV7-9 | CASSETGSDYEQYF | TGTGCCAGCAGCGAGACAGGGTCGGACTACGAGCAGTACTTC
few | - | TRBJ2-2 | TRBV3-1 | CASSRTPSSADTGELFF | TGTGCCAGCAGCCGAACCCCGTCCTCGGCGGACACCGGGGAGCTGTTTTTT
many | - | TRBJ1-3 | TRBV5-1 | CASSPDGNTIYF | TGCGCCAGCAGTCCCGATGGAAACACCATATATTTT
few | - | TRBJ2-3 | TRBV29-1 | CSVRDPSRGDTQYF | TGCAGCGTTCGGGACCCCTCGCGCGGGGATACGCAGTATTTT
many | - | TRBJ2-2 | TRBV10-3 | CAINVAGNTGELFF | TGTGCCATCAATGTAGCAGGGAACACCGGGGAGCTGTTTTTT
many | - | TRBJ2-5 | TRBV7-9 | CASSLSFPVWETQYF | TGTGCCAGCAGCTTAAGTTTTCCGGTGTGGGAGACCCAGTACTTC
few | - | TRBJ2-1 | TRBV2 | CASDGTLSYNEQFF | TGTGCCAGCGATGGGACACTCTCCTACAATGAGCAGTTCTTC
- | TRBD2 | TRBJ2-1 | TRBV24-1 | CATSVPGGYNEQFF | TGTGCCACCAGCGTGCCCGGGGGGTACAATGAGCAGTTCTTC
- | TRBD2 | TRBJ2-7 | TRBV2 | CASFRGVYEQYF | TGTGCCAGCTTCCGGGGGGTCTACGAGCAGTACTTC
few | - | TRBJ2-3 | TRBV9 | CASSVATAGTLSDTQYF | TGTGCCAGCAGCGTAGCTACGGCAGGGACTCTATCAGATACGCAGTATTTT
- | - | TRBJ2-3 | TRBV7-8 | CASSLAGRGYTDTQYF | TGTGCCAGCAGCTTAGCGGGCAGGGGATACACAGATACGCAGTATTTT
few | TRBD2 | TRBJ2-1 | TRBV5-1 | CASSLGWIGGLAAEEQFF | TGCGCCAGCAGCTTGGGATGGATCGGAGGACTAGCTGCTGAAGAGCAGTTCTTC
many | TRBD2 | TRBJ2-3 | TRBV20-1 | CSATLAGVTDTQYF | TGCAGTGCCACCCTGGCGGGAGTCACAGATACGCAGTATTTT
- | TRBD1 | TRBJ1-3 | TRBV7-6 | CASSRGTGGNTIYF | TGTGCCAGCAGCCGTGGGACAGGGGGAAACACCATATATTTT
few | TRBD1 | TRBJ1-5 | TRBV29-1 | CSVGFGTGQNQPQHF | TGCAGCGTTGGATTTGGGACAGGGCAGAATCAGCCCCAGCATTTT
many | - | TRBJ1-1 | TRBV7-9 | CASSLGGGTEAFF | TGTGCCAGCAGCTTAGGCGGGGGCACTGAAGCTTTCTTT
- | - | TRBJ2-2 | TRBV28 | CASSPFDRSTGELFF | TGTGCCAGCAGTCCCTTTGACAGGAGCACCGGGGAGCTGTTTTTT
- | - | TRBJ2-1 | TRBV20-1 | CSAHTTPREVEQFF | TGCAGTGCTCACACTACTCCCAGGGAGGTTGAGCAGTTCTTC
few | - | TRBJ1-1 | TRBV29-1 | CSVQDTRNTEAFF | TGCAGCGTACAAGACACTCGGAACACTGAAGCTTTCTTT
- | TRBD1 | TRBJ2-3 | TRBV5-5 | CASSLGDRGPSTDTQYF | TGTGCCAGCAGCTTGGGCGACAGGGGACCAAGCACAGATACGCAGTATTTT
few | - | TRBJ2-5 | TRBV7-6 | CASSPNTGTPYTF | TGTGCCAGCAGCCCTAACACCGGGACCCCTTATACCTTC
few | - | TRBJ2-7 | TRBV4-2 | CASSQERVSYEQYF | TGTGCCAGCAGCCAAGAAAGGGTCTCCTACGAGCAGTACTTC
- | - | TRBJ1-6 | TRBV4-1 | CASSQQWEPGTHSPLHF | TGCGCCAGCAGCCAACAATGGGAACCCGGCACGCATTCACCCCTCCACTTT
few | - | TRBJ2-7 | TRBV6-5 | CASSYSADRRYEQYF | TGTGCCAGCAGTTACTCGGCGGACAGACGCTACGAGCAGTACTTC
few | - | TRBJ2-2 | TRBV6-5 | CASSYRTTNTGELFF | TGTGCCAGCAGTTATAGGACTACGAACACCGGGGAGCTGTTTTTT
many | - | TRBJ2-1 | TRBV9 | CASSVVGDNGNEQFF | TGTGCCAGCAGCGTAGTCGGGGATAACGGCAATGAGCAGTTCTTC
few | - | TRBJ1-2 | TRBV9 | CASSPSGFGAEEGYTF | TGTGCCAGCAGCCCGTCAGGCTTTGGGGCGGAGGAGGGCTACACCTTC
- | - | TRBJ1-5 | TRBV11-2 | CASSLDRGGPQHF | TGTGCCAGCAGCTTAGATCGGGGTGGGCCCCAGCATTTT
many | - | TRBJ1-2 | TRBV11-2 | CASSLFRGGYGYTF | TGTGCCAGCAGCTTGTTCCGAGGGGGGTATGGCTACACCTTC
few | TRBD2 | TRBJ2-3 | TRBV29-1 | CSTQLAGGNTDTQYF | TGCAGCACACAGCTAGCGGGAGGGAATACAGATACGCAGTATTTT
many | TRBD2 | TRBJ2-3 | TRBV7-9 | CASSSLAGGPSDTQYF | TGTGCCAGCAGCTCTCTAGCGGGAGGGCCTTCAGATACGCAGTATTTT
- | TRBD1 | TRBJ2-1 | TRBV7-7 | CASSQGQGGYNEQFF | TGTGCTAGCAGCCAGGGACAGGGCGGATACAATGAGCAGTTCTTC
- | - | TRBJ2-3 | TRBV5-1 | CASSLASRTAPSAPDTQYF | TGCGCCAGCAGCTTGGCTTCACGGACAGCTCCATCGGCCCCAGATACGCAGTATTTT
- | - | TRBJ2-1 | TRBV5-1 | CASSPPGESSYNEQFF | TGCGCCAGCAGCCCCCCAGGGGAGAGCTCCTACAATGAGCAGTTCTTC
- | - | TRBJ1-5 | TRBV2 | CASSERVSNQPQHF | TGTGCCAGCAGTGAAAGGGTTAGCAATCAGCCCCAGCATTTT
- | - | TRBJ2-3 | TRBV28 | CASSFLNLRRAGADTQYF | TGTGCCAGCAGTTTTCTCAATCTCCGGAGGGCTGGAGCAGATACGCAGTATTTT
- | TRBD1 | TRBJ2-3 | TRBV7-8 | CASSIRDRYTDTQYF | TGTGCCAGCAGCATAAGGGACAGATACACAGATACGCAGTATTTT
- | TRBD1 | TRBJ2-7 | TRBV5-4 | CASSRTGTSEQYF | TGTGCCAGCAGCCGGACAGGGACTTCCGAGCAGTACTTC
- | - | TRBJ2-3 | TRBV29-1 | CSVTGLVIGTDTQYF | TGCAGCGTGACAGGATTAGTGATCGGCACAGATACGCAGTATTTT
- | - | TRBJ1-2 | TRBV23-1 | CASSHLREHPVNYGYTF | TGCGCCAGCAGTCACCTGAGAGAGCATCCCGTTAACTATGGCTACACCTTC
- | - | TRBJ2-1 | TRBV27 | CASRRDGVSGYNEQFF | TGTGCCAGCAGACGGGACGGCGTTTCGGGGTACAATGAGCAGTTCTTC
- | TRBD2 | TRBJ2-3 | TRBV13 | CASSLTGLAVFLTDTQYF | TGTGCCAGCAGCTTAACGGGACTAGCGGTTTTTCTCACAGATACGCAGTATTTT
few | - | TRBJ2-1 | TRBV20-1 | CSASLGTDEQFF | TGCAGTGCTAGTCTCGGTACGGATGAGCAGTTCTTC
few | TRBD1 | TRBJ1-1 | TRBV29-1 | CSVEGAGTGVTAFF | TGCAGCGTTGAAGGTGCGGGGACAGGGGTCACAGCTTTCTTT
- | - | TRBJ2-7 | TRBV3-1 | CASSQVNTMYEQYF | TGTGCCAGCAGCCAAGTAAACACGATGTACGAGCAGTACTTC
few | - | TRBJ1-4 | TRBV29-1 | CSVRRGGEKLFF | TGCAGCGTTCGCAGGGGTGGAGAAAAACTGTTTTTT
few | - | TRBJ2-1 | TRBV30 | CAWKPDLRGSYNEQFF | TGTGCCTGGAAACCAGACCTGAGGGGCTCCTACAATGAGCAGTTCTTC
many | - | TRBJ2-5 | TRBV29-1 | CSVEETRGQETQYF | TGCAGCGTTGAAGAGACCAGAGGGCAAGAGACCCAGTACTTC
- | - | TRBJ2-7 | TRBV18 | CASSGDISYEQYF | TGTGCCAGCTCGGGGGACATTTCCTACGAGCAGTACTTC
few | TRBD1 | TRBJ1-3 | TRBV7-2 | CASSTSLDRRSGNTIYF | TGTGCCAGCAGCACGTCATTGGACAGGCGCTCTGGAAACACCATATATTTT
- | TRBD1 | TRBJ2-2 | TRBV18 | CASSPRDRTGELFF | TGTGCCAGCTCACCACGGGACAGGACCGGGGAGCTGTTTTTT
few | - | TRBJ2-7 | TRBV12-3/TRBV12-4 | CASSLGGSEGSYEQYF | TGTGCCAGCAGTTTGGGGGGCTCCGAGGGATCCTACGAGCAGTACTTC
few | TRBD1 | TRBJ2-7 | TRBV28 | CASSRGTETYEQYF | TGTGCCAGCAGTCGAGGGACAGAGACCTACGAGCAGTACTTC
few | TRBD1 | TRBJ2-1 | TRBV5-1 | CASSLAGTGGPPPEFF | TGCGCCAGCAGCTTGGCGGGGACAGGGGGTCCACCCCCGGAGTTCTTC
- | TRBD1 | TRBJ2-7 | TRBV3-1 | CASSPTGTGGAEQYF | TGTGCCAGCAGCCCCACCGGGACAGGGGGCGCCGAGCAGTACTTC
- | TRBD1 | TRBJ1-2 | TRBV6-2/TRBV6-3 | CARIRDSNYGYTF | TGTGCCAGGATACGGGACAGCAACTATGGCTACACCTTC
many | - | TRBJ2-3 | TRBV29-1 | CSACEGGREVATDTQYF | TGCAGCGCCTGCGAGGGGGGGAGGGAGGTGGCCACAGATACGCAGTATTTT
few | - | TRBJ2-2 | TRBV7-2 | CASSLAGTPGQSGELFF | TGTGCCAGCAGCTTAGCGGGTACCCCGGGCCAATCCGGGGAGCTGTTTTTT
- | - | TRBJ1-5 | TRBV6-2/TRBV6-3 | CATKPTEIGEPQHF | TGTGCCACCAAACCGACCGAGATCGGAGAGCCCCAGCATTTT